This is a list of T cell receptor beta chains from one sample in a study of identical twins. A single record per CDR3 protein comes from TCRdb applying MiXCR to the 5' RACE reads. The sample shows roughly 1.6 million distinct CDR3 sequences, about 32% of them seen only once. Sequencing used cord blood. The receptors come from a newborn girl in good health. CDR3s include the opening cysteine and the closing phenylalanine or tryptophan. A D gene is named only where the DNA matches it firmly. Size tells how often a clone was seen (once, few, many) or the class of an expanded clone, and some rows leave it out.

d_gene,len,abundance,v_gene,j_gene,CDR3nt,CDR3aa
TRBD1,15,few,TRBV12-3/TRBV12-4,TRBJ1-4,TGTGCCAGCAGTCTCGGACAGGTTCTTAATGAAAAACTGTTTTTT,CASSLGQVLNEKLFF
.,12,.,TRBV27,TRBJ1-4,TGTGCCAGCAGGAGGGATCATGAAAAACTGTTTTTT,CASRRDHEKLFF
.,17,.,TRBV7-6,TRBJ2-1,TGTGCCAGCAGCTTAGCGCTGGGTAGCGCTCCCTACAATGAGCAGTTCTTC,CASSLALGSAPYNEQFF
.,13,.,TRBV3-1,TRBJ2-1,TGTGCCAGCAGCCAAGATTGGGCGGATGAGCAGTTCTTC,CASSQDWADEQFF
.,13,many,TRBV3-1,TRBJ1-2,TGTGCCAGCAGTCCTCGACAGAGCTATGGCTACACCTTC,CASSPRQSYGYTF
TRBD2,13,many,TRBV6-6,TRBJ2-4,TGTGCCAGCAGCCTAGCGGCGCTTAACATTCAGTACTTC,CASSLAALNIQYF
.,11,.,TRBV6-1,TRBJ2-7,TGTGCCAGCAGTGTTCGACTCGAGCAGTACTTC,CASSVRLEQYF
TRBD1,14,.,TRBV6-5,TRBJ1-2,TGTGCCAGCAGTTCGGACAGGGGTCTCTATGGCTACACCTTC,CASSSDRGLYGYTF
.,14,.,TRBV5-1,TRBJ1-4,TGCGCCAGCAGCCTGGACGGGAGGCGGGAAAAACTGTTTTTT,CASSLDGRREKLFF
TRBD2,15,.,TRBV4-1,TRBJ2-1,TGCGCCAGCAGCCGGGGGACTACCCCCTACAATGAGCAGTTCTTC,CASSRGTTPYNEQFF
TRBD2,19,few,TRBV11-2,TRBJ2-3,TGTGCCAGCAGCTCCGGTGGGCCAGGACTAGCGGGGTCCGAGGATACGCAGTATTTT,CASSSGGPGLAGSEDTQYF
.,11,.,TRBV7-9,TRBJ2-4,TGTGCCAGCAGCTCTGACAGACAGCAGTACTTC,CASSSDRQQYF
TRBD2,16,.,TRBV5-1,TRBJ2-1,TGCGCCAGCTCCTGGGCGGGACTAGCGGGGGGGGATGAGCAGTTCTTC,CASSWAGLAGGDEQFF
.,14,.,TRBV29-1,TRBJ1-2,TGCAGCGTTGGTCGGGTGGAGGCGCGGCATGGCTACACCTTC,CSVGRVEARHGYTF
TRBD2,16,.,TRBV20-1,TRBJ2-1,TGCAGTGCCCCTCCCCAGCGGGGCCCATCCTACAATGAGCAGTTCTTC,CSAPPQRGPSYNEQFF
.,17,.,TRBV12-3/TRBV12-4,TRBJ2-1,TGTGCCAGCAGTCTAAATCCGGCGAGTAGCTCCTACAATGAGCAGTTCTTC,CASSLNPASSSYNEQFF
.,16,.,TRBV6-1,TRBJ2-3,TGTGCCAGCAGCGCCTTAGCGCCCACGAGCACAGATACGCAGTATTTT,CASSALAPTSTDTQYF
TRBD2,15,few,TRBV20-1,TRBJ2-5,TGCAGTGCTAGAGCTGGGACTAGTCTCATGGAGACCCAGTACTTC,CSARAGTSLMETQYF
TRBD2,16,few,TRBV9,TRBJ2-7,TGTGCCAGCATCCCCCCGGCGGGAGCTAACGCCTACGAGCAGTACTTC,CASIPPAGANAYEQYF
.,15,.,TRBV7-9,TRBJ2-4,TGTTCCAGCAGCCCAGAGTTAGGGGCCAAAAACATTCAGTACTTC,CSSSPELGAKNIQYF
.,15,.,TRBV20-1,TRBJ1-6,TGCAGTGCTAGAGGGGGCAACTCCTATAATTCACCCCTCCACTTT,CSARGGNSYNSPLHF
.,12,few,TRBV27,TRBJ2-7,TGTGCCAGCAGTTACGGGCTAGGCGAGCAGTACTTC,CASSYGLGEQYF
TRBD2,15,.,TRBV20-1,TRBJ2-2,TGCAGTGCTAGGTTCGGCGGGGGGAACACCGGGGAGCTGTTTTTT,CSARFGGGNTGELFF
TRBD2,13,.,TRBV20-1,TRBJ2-1,TGCAGTGCTAGTACTAGCGGGTACAATGAGCAGTTCTTC,CSASTSGYNEQFF
TRBD2,17,.,TRBV5-1,TRBJ2-1,TGCGCCAGCAGCTTAAGAAATAGCGGGCACGCCCTCAATGAGCAGTTCTTT,CASSLRNSGHALNEQFF
.,15,.,TRBV24-1,TRBJ2-2,TGTGCCACCAGTGATTTGAACGTGAACACCGGGGAGCTGTTTTTT,CATSDLNVNTGELFF
TRBD1,14,few,TRBV2,TRBJ2-7,TGTGCCAGCAGTGAAGGGACAGGGTCCTACGAGCAGTACTTC,CASSEGTGSYEQYF
TRBD1,18,.,TRBV11-2,TRBJ1-2,TGTGCCAGCAGCTTAGACCGAACTAGGGGACAGTATAACTATGGCTACACCTTC,CASSLDRTRGQYNYGYTF
.,13,.,TRBV5-1,TRBJ1-1,TGCGCCAGCAGCTCCGGAAAGGGCACTGAAGCTTTCTTT,CASSSGKGTEAFF